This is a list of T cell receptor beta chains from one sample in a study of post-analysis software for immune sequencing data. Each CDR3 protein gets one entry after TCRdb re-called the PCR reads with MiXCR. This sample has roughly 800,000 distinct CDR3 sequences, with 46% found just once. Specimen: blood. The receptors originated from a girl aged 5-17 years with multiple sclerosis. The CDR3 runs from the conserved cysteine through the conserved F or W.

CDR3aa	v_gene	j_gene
CATSDRLAYSNEQYF	TRBV24-1	.
CASSYEGDYEQYF	TRBV6-5	TRBJ2-7
CSASYGPYEQYF	TRBV20-1	TRBJ2-7
CATSKFSRDYGYTF	TRBV12-3/TRBV12-4	TRBJ1-2
CASSQDLLDNEQFF	TRBV4-3	TRBJ2-1
CASSFGLAGVREQYF	TRBV7-8	TRBJ2-4
CASSLVPALDEQFF	TRBV11-2	TRBJ2-1
CASPRLAGEVEQYF	TRBV2	TRBJ2-7
CSASYRDSRSADTQYF	TRBV20-1	TRBJ2-3
CASSQVPGLADDNEQFF	TRBV4-1	TRBJ2-1
CASSSGTSGAYEQYF	TRBV5-1	TRBJ2-7
CSAREGAWNQPQHF	TRBV20-1	TRBJ1-5
CASRTKSSSYNEQFF	TRBV3-1	TRBJ2-1
CASSLEATGGEIYEQYF	TRBV12-3/TRBV12-4	TRBJ2-7
CASSLRQVKADTQYF	TRBV12-3/TRBV12-4	TRBJ2-3
CASSESPYEQYF	TRBV25-1	TRBJ2-7
CASAQTNYGYTF	TRBV12-3/TRBV12-4	TRBJ1-2
CSVDRGSTDTQYF	TRBV29-1	TRBJ2-3
CASSFSGNKETQYF	TRBV5-6	TRBJ2-5
CASSPRGEAYNEQFF	TRBV7-8	TRBJ2-1
CASSSQGQTYEQYF	TRBV5-5	TRBJ2-7
CASSLREGSYNEQYF	TRBV7-9	TRBJ2-5
CASSNDGYGYTF	TRBV7-9	TRBJ1-2